The clone carrying this TCR beta chain showed up just a few times. Its specificity is unknown. A read error may be the cause here, since a much bigger clone is one base away. This record belongs to a study of metastatic and nonmetastatic thyroid tumors. Study conclusions and caveats: Compared with benign nodules, malignant thyroid tumors were reported to have significantly higher TCR beta diversity in both blood and tumor.

From the PCR reads, TCRdb re-called clones with MiXCR. This table has 53,000 or so clones, roughly 20% appearing once. The CDR3 contains 16 residues. Germline V CDR1 and CDR2: DFQATT, SNEGSKA (reference sequence). Every patient underwent thyroid surgery untreated. The chain links TRBV20-1 to TRBJ2-3; D is possibly TRBD2 (6 bases). The receptor was isolated from a female donor with papillary thyroid cancer or a benign thyroid nodule (not recorded which). Some clones in this sample may be carry-over from other donors' samples. What was sequenced was blood. CDR3 in DNA: TGCAGTGCTACCACCCGCCTAGCGAAAAGCACATATACGCAGTATTTT. Amino acids: CSATTRLAKSTYTQYF.